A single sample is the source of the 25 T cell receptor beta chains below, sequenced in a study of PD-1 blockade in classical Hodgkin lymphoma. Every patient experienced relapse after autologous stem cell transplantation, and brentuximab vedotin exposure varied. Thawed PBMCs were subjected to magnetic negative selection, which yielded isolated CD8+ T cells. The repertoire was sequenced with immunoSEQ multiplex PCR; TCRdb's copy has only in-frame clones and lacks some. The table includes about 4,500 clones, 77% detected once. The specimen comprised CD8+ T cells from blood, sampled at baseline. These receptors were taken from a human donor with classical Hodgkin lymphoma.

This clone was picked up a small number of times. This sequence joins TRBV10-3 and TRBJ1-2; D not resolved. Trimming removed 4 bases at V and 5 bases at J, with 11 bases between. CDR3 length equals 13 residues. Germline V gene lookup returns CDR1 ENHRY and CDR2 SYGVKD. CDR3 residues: CAISAGSSYGYTF. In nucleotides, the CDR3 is TGTGCCATCAGTGCCGGGTCCTCATATGGCTACACCTTC.

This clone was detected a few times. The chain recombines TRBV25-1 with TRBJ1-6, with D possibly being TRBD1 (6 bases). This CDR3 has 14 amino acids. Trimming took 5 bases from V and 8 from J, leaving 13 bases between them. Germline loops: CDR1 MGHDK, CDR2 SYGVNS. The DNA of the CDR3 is TGTGCCAGCAGTACAGGGCTCGGGGATTCACCCCTCCACTTT. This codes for CASSTGLGDSPLHF.

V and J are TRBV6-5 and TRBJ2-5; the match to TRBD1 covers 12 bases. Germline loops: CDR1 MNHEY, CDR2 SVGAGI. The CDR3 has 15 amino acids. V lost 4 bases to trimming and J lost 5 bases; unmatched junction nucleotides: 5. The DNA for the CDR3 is TGTGCCAGCAGTTGGGGACAGGGGGCATGGGAGACCCAGTACTTC. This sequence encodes CASSWGQGAWETQYF.

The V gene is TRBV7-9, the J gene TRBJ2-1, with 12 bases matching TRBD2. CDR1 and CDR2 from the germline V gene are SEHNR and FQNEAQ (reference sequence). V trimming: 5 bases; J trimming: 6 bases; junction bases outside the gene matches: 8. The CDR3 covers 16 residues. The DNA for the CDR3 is TGTGCCAGCAGCCCCAAGACTAGCGGGAGTCTCAATGAGCAGTTCTTC. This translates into CASSPKTSGSLNEQFF.

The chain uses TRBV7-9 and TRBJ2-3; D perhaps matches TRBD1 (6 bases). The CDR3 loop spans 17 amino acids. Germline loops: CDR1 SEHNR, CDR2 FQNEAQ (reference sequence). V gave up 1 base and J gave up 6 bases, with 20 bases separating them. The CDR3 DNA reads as TGTGCCAGCAGCTTAGATTTACTGGGGCAGGGGTTGGATACGCAGTATTTT. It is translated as CASSLDLLGQGLDTQYF.

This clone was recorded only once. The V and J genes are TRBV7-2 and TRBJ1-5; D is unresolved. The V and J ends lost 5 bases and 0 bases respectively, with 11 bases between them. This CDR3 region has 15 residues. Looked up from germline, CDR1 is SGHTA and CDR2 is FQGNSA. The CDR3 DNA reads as TGTGCCAGCAGCCCGGAATTATATAGCAATCAGCCCCAGCATTTT. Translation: CASSPELYSNQPQHF.

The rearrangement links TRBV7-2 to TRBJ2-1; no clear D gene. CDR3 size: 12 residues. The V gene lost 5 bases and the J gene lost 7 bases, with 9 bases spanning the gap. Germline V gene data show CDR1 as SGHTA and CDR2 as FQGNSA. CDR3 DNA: TGTGCCAGCAGCCCCCTAAGAAATGAGCAGTTCTTC. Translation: CASSPLRNEQFF.

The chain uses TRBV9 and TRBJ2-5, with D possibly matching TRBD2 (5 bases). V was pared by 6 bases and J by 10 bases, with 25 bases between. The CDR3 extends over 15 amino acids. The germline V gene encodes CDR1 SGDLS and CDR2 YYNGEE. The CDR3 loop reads CASTLESAGACIQYF. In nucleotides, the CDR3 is TGTGCCAGCACCTTAGAGTCCGCGGGTGCATGTATCCAGTACTTC. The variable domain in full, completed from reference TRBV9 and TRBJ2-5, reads DSGVTQTPKHLITATGQRVTLRCSPRSGDLSVYWYQQSLDQGLQFLIQYYNGEERAKGNILERFSAQQFPDLHSELNLSSLELGDSALYFCASTLESAGACIQYFGPGTRLLVL.

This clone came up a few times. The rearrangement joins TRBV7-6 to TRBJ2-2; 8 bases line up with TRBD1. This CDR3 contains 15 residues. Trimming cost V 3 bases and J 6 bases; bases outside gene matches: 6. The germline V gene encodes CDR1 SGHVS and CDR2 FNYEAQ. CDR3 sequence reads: CASSFAQGAPGELFF. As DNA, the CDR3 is TGTGCCAGCAGCTTCGCCCAGGGGGCTCCCGGGGAGCTGTTTTTT.

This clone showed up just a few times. This CDR3 reads CASTEWGHGNYGYTF. In nucleotides, the CDR3 is TGTGCCAGCACCGAATGGGGCCACGGAAACTATGGCTACACCTTC. The V gene is TRBV6-1, the J gene TRBJ1-2, with D perhaps matching TRBD1 (5 bases). The CDR3 is 15 residues long. Per germline, CDR1 MNHNS and CDR2 SASEGT. Trimming took 7 bases from V and 2 from J, leaving 17 bases between them.

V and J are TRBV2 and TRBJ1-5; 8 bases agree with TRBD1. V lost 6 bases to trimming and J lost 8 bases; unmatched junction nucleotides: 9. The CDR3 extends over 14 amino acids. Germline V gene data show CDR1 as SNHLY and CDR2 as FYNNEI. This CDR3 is CASSAGQGGEPQHF. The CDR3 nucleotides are TGTGCCAGCAGCGCAGGACAGGGCGGAGAGCCCCAGCATTTT.

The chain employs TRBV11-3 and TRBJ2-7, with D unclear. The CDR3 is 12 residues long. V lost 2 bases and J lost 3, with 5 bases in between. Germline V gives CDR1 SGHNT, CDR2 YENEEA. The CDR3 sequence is CASSLSLYEQYF. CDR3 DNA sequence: TGTGCCAGCAGCTTAAGCCTCTACGAGCAGTACTTC.

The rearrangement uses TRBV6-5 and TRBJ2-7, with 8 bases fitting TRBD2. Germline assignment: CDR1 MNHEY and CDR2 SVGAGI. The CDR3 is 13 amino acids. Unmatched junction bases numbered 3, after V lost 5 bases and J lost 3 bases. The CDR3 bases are TGTGCCAGCAGTGACCGGGAGGGCTACGAGCAGTACTTC. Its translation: CASSDREGYEQYF.

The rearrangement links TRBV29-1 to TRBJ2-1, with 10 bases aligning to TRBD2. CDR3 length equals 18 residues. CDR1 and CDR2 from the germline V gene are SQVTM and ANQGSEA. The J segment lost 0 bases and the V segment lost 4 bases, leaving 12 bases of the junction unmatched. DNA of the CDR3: TGCAGCGTTGGGTCCGGGACTAGCGTTTTTCGCTCCTACAATGAGCAGTTCTTC. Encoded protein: CSVGSGTSVFRSYNEQFF.

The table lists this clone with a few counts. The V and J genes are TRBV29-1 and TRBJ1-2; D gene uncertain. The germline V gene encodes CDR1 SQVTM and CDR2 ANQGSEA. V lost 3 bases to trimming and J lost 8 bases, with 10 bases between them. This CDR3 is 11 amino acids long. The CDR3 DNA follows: TGCAGCGTTGAGATACGGTACGGCTACACCTTC. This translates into CSVEIRYGYTF. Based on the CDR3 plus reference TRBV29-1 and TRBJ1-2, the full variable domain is SAVISQKPSRDICQRGTSLTIQCQVDSQVTMMFWYRQQPGQSLTLIATANQGSEATYESGFVIDKFPISRPNLTFSTLTVSNMSPEDSSIYLCSVEIRYGYTFGSGTRLTVV.

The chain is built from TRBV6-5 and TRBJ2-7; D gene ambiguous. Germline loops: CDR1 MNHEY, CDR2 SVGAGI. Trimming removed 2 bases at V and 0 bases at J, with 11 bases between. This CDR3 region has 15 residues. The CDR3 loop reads CASSYREWSSYEQYF. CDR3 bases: TGTGCCAGCAGTTACAGGGAATGGAGCTCCTACGAGCAGTACTTC.

The CDR3 DNA is TGTGCCAGCAGCGTAGAGGGTAACGCGGGAGATCAGCCCCAGCATTTT. This encodes CASSVEGNAGDQPQHF. This rearrangement joins TRBV9 to TRBJ1-5, with no clear D. V was pared by 0 bases and J by 5 bases, with 15 bases between. CDR3 length: 16 residues. Per the germline V gene, CDR1 is SGDLS and CDR2 is YYNGEE.

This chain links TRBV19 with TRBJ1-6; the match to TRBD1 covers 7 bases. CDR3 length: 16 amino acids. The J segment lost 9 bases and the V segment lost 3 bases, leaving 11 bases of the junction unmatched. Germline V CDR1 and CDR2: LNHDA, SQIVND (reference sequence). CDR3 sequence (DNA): TGTGCCAGTAGTATGTGGGACAGTATTTTTCGTTCACCCCTCCACTTT. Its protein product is CASSMWDSIFRSPLHF.

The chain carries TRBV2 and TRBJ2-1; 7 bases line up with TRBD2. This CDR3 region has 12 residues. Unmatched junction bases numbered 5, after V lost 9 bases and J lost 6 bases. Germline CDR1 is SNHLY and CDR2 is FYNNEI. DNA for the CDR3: TGTGCCAGAGGGGACTACAGCAATGAGCAGTTCTTC. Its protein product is CARGDYSNEQFF.

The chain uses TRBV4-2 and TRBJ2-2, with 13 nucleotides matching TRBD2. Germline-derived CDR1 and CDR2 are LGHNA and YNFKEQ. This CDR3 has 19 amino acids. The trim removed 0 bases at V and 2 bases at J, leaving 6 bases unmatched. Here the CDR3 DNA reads TGTGCCAGCAGCCAAGATTCGGGACTAGCGGGAATTAACACCGGGGAGCTGTTTTTT. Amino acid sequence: CASSQDSGLAGINTGELFF.

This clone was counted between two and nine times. Here the CDR3 reads CASSPISGISTDTQYF. The CDR3 bases are TGTGCCAGCAGCCCGATTAGCGGGATTAGCACAGATACGCAGTATTTT. J is TRBJ2-3 and V is TRBV28, with TRBD2 matching 8 bases. CDR3 length equals 16 residues. Germline CDR1 MDHEN, CDR2 SYDVKM. V trimming: 6 bases; J trimming: 0 bases; junction bases outside the gene matches: 8.

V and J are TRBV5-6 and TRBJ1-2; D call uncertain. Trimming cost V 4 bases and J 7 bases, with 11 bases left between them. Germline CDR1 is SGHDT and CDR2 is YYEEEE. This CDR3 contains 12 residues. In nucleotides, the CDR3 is TGTGCCAGCAGCCGTGGTTTTAGTGGCTACACCTTC. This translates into CASSRGFSGYTF.

CDR3 DNA sequence: TGTGCCAGCAGCTTGACGGTTTTTGGCTACACCTTC. Translating it yields CASSLTVFGYTF. J is TRBJ1-2 and V is TRBV5-6; D not resolved. Trimming stripped 1 base from V and 7 bases from J, with 8 bases between. This CDR3 is 12 amino acids long. The germline V gene encodes CDR1 SGHDT and CDR2 YYEEEE.

The CDR3 reads CASSAGGGSSGFF. The CDR3 DNA sequence: TGTGCCAGCTCCGCAGGGGGGGGATCGTCAGGGTTCTTC. The chain links TRBV7-8 to TRBJ2-1; D may correspond to TRBD1 or TRBD2 (7 bases each). Trimming shortened V by 8 bases and J by 15 bases, and 23 bases separated the two germline ends. The V gene's germline CDR1 is SGHVS and CDR2 FQNEAQ. The CDR3 covers 13 residues.

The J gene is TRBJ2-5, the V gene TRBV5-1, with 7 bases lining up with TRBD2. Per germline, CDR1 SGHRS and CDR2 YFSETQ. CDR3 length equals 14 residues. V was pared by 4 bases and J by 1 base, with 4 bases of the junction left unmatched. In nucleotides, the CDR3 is TGCGCCAGCAGCCTGGGAGGGGCCCAAGAGACCCAGTACTTC. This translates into CASSLGGAQETQYF.